This T cell receptor (beta chain) stems from a study of CD8 T cells in ankylosing spondylitis. This clonotype was recorded many times. The CDR3 covers 15 residues. V lost 5 bases and J lost 7; bases outside the gene matches: 4. TCRdb reprocessed the 5' RACE reads via MiXCR and lists one record per CDR3 protein. Of around 300,000 distinct CDR3 sequences listed, roughly 15% are singletons. The rearrangement uses TRBV12-3 or TRBV12-4 and TRBJ2-1; 14 bases are shared with TRBD2. The sample was blood, either unsorted or a sorted T cell fraction (not recorded which). The sequence came from a male donor with ankylosing spondylitis or in good health (not recorded which). The CDR3 DNA sequence: TGTGCCAGCAGTGGACTAGCGGGAGGTTGGAATGAGCAGTTCTTC. It yields the protein CASSGLAGGWNEQFF.